The rows below give T cell receptor beta chains drawn from one sample of a study of shared clonotypes between healthy human individuals. Assay used: immunoSEQ multiplex PCR; TCRdb lists only in-frame clones, some missing. The data hold around 550,000 clones, with around 95% observed a single time. Sequencing was carried out using naive CD8+ T cells sorted from blood. All receptors come from a woman aged 30 to 39 in good health. CDR3s leave out the opening cysteine and the closing phenylalanine or tryptophan. The D gene is left open where the match is weak.

-	TRBV2	TRBJ1-4	ASIPRSNEKLF
-	TRBV4-1	TRBJ1-1	ASSQARNEAF
TRBD2	TRBV6-5	TRBJ2-5	ATGTSGRTGNQY
TRBD2	TRBV5-4	TRBJ2-5	ASSSSGFRETQY
TRBD1	TRBV6-5	TRBJ2-7	ASSYLGQGDYEQY
-	TRBV28	TRBJ1-4	ASSFLSEAFRDEKLF
TRBD2	TRBV9	TRBJ2-2	ASSAPAGLAGSTGELF
-	TRBV7-6	TRBJ1-5	ASSLAYGGPQH
-	TRBV7-2	TRBJ2-7	ASSPGGVSGAYEQY
TRBD2	TRBV4-1	TRBJ2-2	ASSQDAWVAGRLNTGELF
-	TRBV7-9	TRBJ2-7	ASSLSAMGEY
-	TRBV7-9	TRBJ2-1	ASTPWETVLLDEQF
-	TRBV6-1	TRBJ2-5	ASGLRVLARETQY
-	TRBV7-8	TRBJ1-2	ASSLDSGGAYGYT
-	TRBV5-6	TRBJ1-5	ASSLNKGEGNQPQH
-	TRBV27	TRBJ1-1	ASSPATGRNTEAF
-	TRBV2	TRBJ2-7	ASRGLSPKAYEQY
-	TRBV7-8	TRBJ2-7	ASSLRPFSYEQY
-	TRBV27	TRBJ1-1	ASSLSEVTEAF
-	TRBV29-1	TRBJ2-1	SVEILGLPVEQF
-	TRBV2	TRBJ1-1	ASSEPVNTEAF
-	TRBV2	TRBJ2-3	ASTLGDATDTQY
TRBD1	TRBV28	TRBJ1-1	ASSGQGSYEEAF
-	TRBV15	TRBJ1-5	ATSALGGNQPQH
TRBD1	TRBV4-1	TRBJ2-7	ASSHPGQGNYEQY
-	TRBV5-1	TRBJ2-1	ASSPRGPSSYNEQF
-	TRBV27	TRBJ2-7	ASTHGLGSYEQY
-	TRBV28	TRBJ1-1	ASNEVGSDTEAF
TRBD1	TRBV28	-	ASSLAPSTGVLDYEQY
TRBD2	TRBV29-1	TRBJ2-7	SVVGGRSYEQY
-	TRBV19	TRBJ2-7	ASVSGSSYEQY
-	TRBV7-8	TRBJ2-7	ASSLAWAGSYEQY
-	TRBV2	TRBJ1-4	ASSELDSNEKLF
-	TRBV7-9	TRBJ2-7	ASSLIRSYEQY
-	TRBV5-4	TRBJ2-7	ASSSDGGIFRHEQY
-	TRBV9	TRBJ2-1	ASSVVGGTYNEQF
-	TRBV4-1	TRBJ2-7	ASSQARLRYEQY
TRBD1	TRBV5-1	TRBJ2-5	ASSFLTSRGRWETQY
-	TRBV7-2	TRBJ2-7	ASSLGLSSYEQY
TRBD1	TRBV27	TRBJ2-7	ASRPGTGSEQY
-	TRBV6-5	TRBJ2-2	ASSYSTGFGGELF
-	TRBV6-5	TRBJ2-7	ASSWGRDDEQY
-	TRBV27	TRBJ2-2	ASSDGGNTGELF